This TCR beta chain is from a study of blood T cell repertoires in COVID-19. In the case of this clone: In the same sample, other DNA sequences code for this CDR3.

Trimming at V came to 3 bases and at J to 1 base, leaving 2 bases not matched to a gene. Germline values: CDR1 KGHSH, CDR2 LQKENI. The CDR3 consists of 17 residues. Profiling relied on immunoSEQ multiplex PCR, and the TCRdb table lists in-frame clones only, not all of them. The repertoire holds more than 200,000 clones, with approximately 86% as singletons. Participant ages covered about 18 to 90 years across 20 to 25 US areas. The rearrangement links TRBV18 to TRBJ2-6; 11 nucleotides agree with TRBD1. The receptor comes from a woman aged 45-65 years who had recovered from COVID-19. The material sequenced was PBMCs or T cells enriched from blood (not recorded which). Here the CDR3 DNA reads TGTGCCAGCTCACCCGGGACAGGGGGTTCTGGGGCCAACGTCCTGACTTTC. Amino acid sequence: CASSPGTGGSGANVLTF. Together with reference TRBV18 and TRBJ2-6, the CDR3 gives the full variable domain: NAGVMQNPRHLVRRRGQEARLRCSPMKGHSHVYWYRQLPEEGLKFMVYLQKENIIDESGMPKERFSAEFPKEGPSILRIQQVVRGDSAAYFCASSPGTGGSGANVLTFGAGSRLTVL.